This T cell receptor (beta chain) was retrieved from a study of CD4 and CD8 cells across lung adenocarcinoma regions. The CDR3 is 13 amino acids. Germline lookup yields CDR1 WNHNN and CDR2 SYGVQD (reference sequence). Deletions cut 3 bases from V and 7 bases from J, with 12 bases between. TCRdb re-called the PCR reads with MiXCR, one entry per CDR3 protein. This sample has about 19,000 distinct CDR3 sequences, with roughly 50% found just once. The sample holds many counts of this clonotype. Sequencing used CD4+ T cells from the margin of a lung tumor. This chain uses TRBV10-1 with TRBJ1-1; TRBD1 might be the D (6 bases). The receptor was isolated from a male donor with lung adenocarcinoma. The CD4 and CD8 labels of this study may be unreliable. As DNA, the CDR3 is TGCGCCAGCAGTGAAGGGCAGGGGAGTGAAGCTTTCTTT. This sequence encodes CASSEGQGSEAFF.